The next 17 T cell receptor beta chains were all read from a single sample in a study of blood T cell repertoires in COVID-19. Sequencing used immunoSEQ multiplex PCR; TCRdb keeps in-frame clones, though not all of them. The sample contains 150,000 to 200,000 clones, just under 80% of which appear only once. The specimen was peripheral blood. The source of these receptors is an elderly woman with active or convalescent COVID-19.

The chain recombines TRBV7-2 with TRBJ2-3; TRBD2 matches 9 bases. The germline V gene has CDR1 SGHTA and CDR2 FQGNSA. Germline trimming cut 2 bases from V and 6 bases from J; bases unmatched to any gene: 9. There are 16 residues in the CDR3. CDR3 DNA sequence: TGTGCCAGCAGCTTATATTCTCTAGCGGGGTATGATACGCAGTATTTT. This codes for CASSLYSLAGYDTQYF.

The gene calls are TRBV4-3 and TRBJ2-5; 13 positions agree with TRBD2. Germline lookup yields CDR1 LGHNA and CDR2 YSLEER. V was pared by 1 base and J by 1 base, with 3 bases of the junction left unmatched. There are 17 residues in the CDR3. CDR3 nucleotides: TGCGCCAGCAGCCAAGGACTAGCGGGGGGAAGCCAAGAGACCCAGTACTTC. It encodes CASSQGLAGGSQETQYF.

The rearrangement uses TRBV28 and TRBJ2-7, with D perhaps TRBD1 (6 bases). V was pared by 1 base and J by 3 bases, with 10 bases between. Per the germline V gene, CDR1 is MDHEN and CDR2 is SYDVKM. The CDR3 covers 14 residues. The CDR3 DNA reads as TGTGCCAGCAGTTTATTCGCACAGGGCTACGAGCAGTACTTC. This codes for CASSLFAQGYEQYF.

To note about this clone: Other DNA sequences in this specimen translate into the identical CDR3. The CDR3 DNA reads as TGTGCCAGCAGCCACTCCGACAGGGCCTATGGCTACACCTTC. Translating it yields CASSHSDRAYGYTF. The chain employs TRBV3-1 (or the pseudogene TRBV3-2) and TRBJ1-2, with TRBD1 matching 7 bases. Germline V gene lookup returns CDR1 LGHDT and CDR2 YNNKEL (reference sequence). This CDR3 has 14 residues. V shed 3 bases and J 4 bases; nucleotides not matched to a gene: 5.

The V call is TRBV14, the J call TRBJ1-2; 9 positions agree with TRBD1. Germline assignment: CDR1 SGHDN and CDR2 FVKESK. Trimming at V came to 1 base and at J to 4 bases, leaving 1 base not matched to a gene. The CDR3 has 14 amino acids. The DNA of the CDR3 is TGTGCCAGCAGCCAAGGGGGACAGGGCTATGGCTACACCTTC. Its protein is CASSQGGQGYGYTF.

The chain has TRBV5-6 and TRBJ1-5, with 10 nucleotides matching TRBD1. This CDR3 contains 15 residues. With 4 bases clipped from V and 3 bases from J, the junction kept 4 bases outside the gene matches. Germline values: CDR1 SGHDT, CDR2 YYEEEE. CDR3 coding DNA: TGTGCCAGCAGCATAGGACAGGGGGTCAATCAGCCCCAGCATTTT. Translating it yields CASSIGQGVNQPQHF.

In its sample, this clone was seen once. The chain is built from TRBV4-2 and TRBJ2-7; 7 bases are shared with TRBD2. The germline gives CDR1 LGHNA, CDR2 YNFKEQ. This CDR3 spans 15 amino acids. Losses at the gene ends were 1 base for V and 1 base for J; bases not matched to a gene: 4. CDR3: CASSQGAGMSYEQYF. The CDR3 nucleotides are TGTGCCAGCAGCCAAGGAGCGGGGATGTCCTACGAGCAGTACTTC.

The genes are TRBV4-2 and TRBJ1-4; TRBD1 matches 9 bases. The CDR3 sequence is 15 residues long. Germline V gives CDR1 LGHNA, CDR2 YNFKEQ. J gave up 7 bases and V 6 bases, and 9 bases lay outside the gene matches. This chain's CDR3 is CASSQPGQGSEKLFF. CDR3 sequence (DNA): TGTGCCAGCAGTCAACCGGGACAGGGAAGTGAAAAACTGTTTTTT.

V gene TRBV2 combines with J gene TRBJ1-5; 8 bases are a match to TRBD1. The CDR3 contains 14 residues. Germline V CDR1 and CDR2: SNHLY, FYNNEI. Trimming removed 2 bases from V and 6 bases from J; junction bases left unmatched: 3. The CDR3, as DNA: TGTGCCAGCAGTGAACAGGGGGCCGCTCAGCCCCAGCATTTT. It codes for CASSEQGAAQPQHF. The entire variable domain, with the rest obtained from reference TRBV2 and TRBJ1-5, is as follows: EPEVTQTPSHQVTQMGQEVILRCVPISNHLYFYWYRQILGQKVEFLVSFYNNEISEKSEIFDDQFSVERPDGSNFTLKIRSTKLEDSAMYFCASSEQGAAQPQHFGDGTRLSIL.

The chain uses TRBV5-4 and TRBJ2-5; D gene ambiguous. Deletions cut 0 bases from V and 1 base from J, with 4 bases between. Germline loops: CDR1 SGHNT, CDR2 YYREEE (reference sequence). The CDR3 runs 13 residues. The chain's CDR3 is CASSLGPQETQYF. The CDR3 bases are TGTGCCAGCAGCTTGGGGCCCCAAGAGACCCAGTACTTC.

The rearrangement uses TRBV9 and TRBJ2-5; 10 positions agree with TRBD2. V gave up 0 bases and J gave up 4 bases; unmatched junction bases: 6. The length of the CDR3 is 16 residues. Germline V gene data show CDR1 as SGDLS and CDR2 as YYNGEE. In nucleotides, the CDR3 is TGTGCCAGCAGCGTAGGGCTAGCGGGGGTCATAGAGACCCAGTACTTC. Translation gives CASSVGLAGVIETQYF. Full variable domain (remainder filled in from reference TRBV9 and TRBJ2-5): DSGVTQTPKHLITATGQRVTLRCSPRSGDLSVYWYQQSLDQGLQFLIQYYNGEERAKGNILERFSAQQFPDLHSELNLSSLELGDSALYFCASSVGLAGVIETQYFGPGTRLLVL.

V gene TRBV2 combines with J gene TRBJ2-2; a possible D gene is TRBD2 (6 bases). Looked up from germline, CDR1 is SNHLY and CDR2 is FYNNEI. V lost 2 bases to trimming and J lost 5 bases, with 12 bases between them. The CDR3 totals 15 residues. CDR3 in DNA: TGTGCCAGCAGTGAATACGGGGGAAGAACCGGGGAGCTGTTTTTT. It codes for CASSEYGGRTGELFF.

This sequence joins TRBV18 and TRBJ2-1; weak D call: TRBD1 (6 bases). The CDR3 is 16 residues long. Germline CDR1 reads KGHSH; CDR2 reads LQKENI. V lost 3 bases, J lost 1 base, and 13 bases lay in between. The CDR3 DNA sequence: TGTGCCAGCTCACCCTACAGGGATAAGTCCTACAATGAGCAGTTCTTC. This sequence encodes CASSPYRDKSYNEQFF.

The chain is built from TRBV5-1 and TRBJ1-6; no definite D call. This CDR3 is 15 amino acids long. Trimming left V 2 bases short and J 2 bases short, with 8 bases between. Germline V CDR1 and CDR2: SGHRS, YFSETQ. For the CDR3, the DNA is TGCGCCAGCAGCTTCCGGGAAACCTATAATTCACCCCTCCACTTT. This gives the protein CASSFRETYNSPLHF.

This rearrangement joins TRBV5-5 to TRBJ1-2; 7 bases are a match to TRBD1. CDR1 and CDR2 (germline): SGHKS, YYEKEE (reference sequence). There are 16 residues in the CDR3. Trimming took 4 bases from V and 0 from J; bases not matched to a gene: 9. CDR3 in amino acids: CASSMGQTLANYGYTF. In nucleotides, the CDR3 is TGTGCCAGCAGCATGGGACAGACTCTTGCTAACTATGGCTACACCTTC. Variable domain in full (rest from reference TRBV5-5 and TRBJ1-2): DAGVTQSPTHLIKTRGQQVTLRCSPISGHKSVSWYQQVLGQGPQFIFQYYEKEERGRGNFPDRFSARQFPNYSSELNVNALLLGDSALYLCASSMGQTLANYGYTFGSGTRLTVV.

This chain joins TRBV11-2 and TRBJ1-1; possible D gene TRBD1, 6 bases. CDR3 length: 15 amino acids. The V gene's germline CDR1 is SGHAT and CDR2 FQNNGV. The V end was cut by 4 bases, the J end by 4 bases, with 16 bases between. The CDR3 protein is CASSSGGGVVTEAFF. In DNA, the CDR3 is TGTGCCAGCAGCTCTGGGGGGGGCGTGGTCACTGAAGCTTTCTTT.

This CDR3 is CATNAGGQETQYF. The CDR3 region has the DNA TGTGCCACGAACGCGGGGGGGCAAGAGACCCAGTACTTC. The rearrangement joins TRBV10-3 to TRBJ2-5, with 9 bases lining up with TRBD2. V shed 10 bases, J shed 2 bases, and the junction held 5 bases outside the gene matches. The CDR3 is 13 residues long. Germline V CDR1 and CDR2: ENHRY, SYGVKD.